This T cell receptor beta chain is drawn from a study of T cells in tumors after PD-1 blockade. Across the study: Patients had no prior checkpoint blockade, systemic immunosuppressants, or anti-cancer therapy within 4 weeks.

TCRdb keeps only in-frame clones here, not all; method: immunoSEQ multiplex PCR. The data show 45,000 to 60,000 clones, with approximately 80% seen just once and 8.7% held by the top ten. The sequencing used PBMCs, collected before anti-PD-1 therapy. The sequence came from a human donor with advanced basal cell or squamous cell carcinoma (not recorded which).

The chain's CDR3 is CASSLGGEGGYTF. CDR3 DNA sequence: TGTGCCAGCAGCCTGGGAGGGGAAGGTGGCTACACCTTC. The chain combines TRBV11-3 with TRBJ1-2; possibly TRBD1 for D (5 bases). In germline, CDR1 is SGHNT, CDR2 YENEEA. The CDR3 has 13 residues. V lost 5 bases, J lost 7 bases, and 14 bases lay in between. Using reference TRBV11-3 and TRBJ1-2 for the parts outside the CDR3, the full variable domain is EAGVVQSPRYKIIEKKQPVAFWCNPISGHNTLYWYLQNLGQGPELLIRYENEEAVDDSQLPKDRFSAERLKGVDSTLKIQPAELGDSAVYLCASSLGGEGGYTFGSGTRLTVV.